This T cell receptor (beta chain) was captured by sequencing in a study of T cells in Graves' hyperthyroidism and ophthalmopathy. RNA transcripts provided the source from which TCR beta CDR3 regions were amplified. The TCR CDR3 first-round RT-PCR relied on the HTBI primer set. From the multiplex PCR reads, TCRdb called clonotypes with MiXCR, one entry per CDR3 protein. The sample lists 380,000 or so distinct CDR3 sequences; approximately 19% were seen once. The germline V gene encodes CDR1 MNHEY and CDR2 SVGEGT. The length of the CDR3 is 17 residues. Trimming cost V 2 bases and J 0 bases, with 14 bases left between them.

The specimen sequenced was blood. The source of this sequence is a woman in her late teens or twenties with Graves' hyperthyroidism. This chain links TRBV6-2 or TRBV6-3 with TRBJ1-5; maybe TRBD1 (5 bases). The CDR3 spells CASSYLDSAHSNQPQHF. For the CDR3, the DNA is TGTGCCAGCAGTTACCTCGACAGCGCTCATAGCAATCAGCCCCAGCATTTT.